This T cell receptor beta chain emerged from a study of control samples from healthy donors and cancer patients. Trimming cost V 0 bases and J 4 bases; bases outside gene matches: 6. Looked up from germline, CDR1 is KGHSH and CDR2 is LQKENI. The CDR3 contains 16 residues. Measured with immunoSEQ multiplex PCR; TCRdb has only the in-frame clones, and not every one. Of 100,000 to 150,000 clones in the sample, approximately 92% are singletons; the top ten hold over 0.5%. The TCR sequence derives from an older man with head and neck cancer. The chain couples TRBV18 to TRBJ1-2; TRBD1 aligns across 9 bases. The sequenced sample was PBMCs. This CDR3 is CASSPPHTGGVYGYTF. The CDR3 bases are TGTGCCAGCTCACCACCGCACACAGGGGGCGTCTATGGCTACACCTTC. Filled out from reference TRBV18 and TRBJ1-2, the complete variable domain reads NAGVMQNPRHLVRRRGQEARLRCSPMKGHSHVYWYRQLPEEGLKFMVYLQKENIIDESGMPKERFSAEFPKEGPSILRIQQVVRGDSAAYFCASSPPHTGGVYGYTFGSGTRLTVV.